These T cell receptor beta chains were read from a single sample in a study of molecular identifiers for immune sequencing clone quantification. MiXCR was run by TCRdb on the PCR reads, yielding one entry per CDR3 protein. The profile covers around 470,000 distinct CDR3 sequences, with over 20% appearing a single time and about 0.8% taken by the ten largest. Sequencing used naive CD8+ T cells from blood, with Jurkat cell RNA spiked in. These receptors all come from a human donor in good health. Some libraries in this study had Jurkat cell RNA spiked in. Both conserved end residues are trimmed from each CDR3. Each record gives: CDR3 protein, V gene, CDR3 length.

CDR3 protein: ASRKDISGTDTQY
V gene: TRBV6-1
CDR3 length: 13

CDR3 protein: ASSQSVNTEAF
V gene: TRBV4-1
CDR3 length: 11

CDR3 protein: ASSQDRDRMNTGELF
V gene: TRBV4-3
CDR3 length: 15

CDR3 protein: ASRAEWGGMNTEAF
V gene: TRBV28
CDR3 length: 14

CDR3 protein: ASCRLAECGDEQF
V gene: TRBV7-7
CDR3 length: 13

CDR3 protein: ASSYSLSGNEQF
V gene: TRBV6-2/TRBV6-3
CDR3 length: 12

CDR3 protein: ASSLLEGAADTQY
V gene: TRBV28
CDR3 length: 13

CDR3 protein: ASSQAGWGLADTQY
V gene: TRBV4-1
CDR3 length: 14

CDR3 protein: VTHWTESYEQY
V gene: TRBV6-1
CDR3 length: 11

CDR3 protein: ASSRRQGSYEQY
V gene: TRBV6-2/TRBV6-3
CDR3 length: 12

CDR3 protein: ASSQVGHRSYNEQF
V gene: TRBV4-3
CDR3 length: 14

CDR3 protein: ASSQAGGQNYGYT
V gene: TRBV4-3
CDR3 length: 13

CDR3 protein: ASSPLGAGQH
V gene: TRBV12-3/TRBV12-4
CDR3 length: 10

CDR3 protein: ASSQDALTGATNYGYT
V gene: TRBV4-3
CDR3 length: 16

CDR3 protein: ASSPDQGVNTEAF
V gene: TRBV4-3
CDR3 length: 13

CDR3 protein: ASSPLLNTEAF
V gene: TRBV9
CDR3 length: 11

CDR3 protein: ASSLSGGPAGELL
V gene: TRBV7-9
CDR3 length: 13

CDR3 protein: ASQGFAGANVLT
V gene: TRBV7-9
CDR3 length: 12

CDR3 protein: AITEDRAVSYEQY
V gene: TRBV10-3
CDR3 length: 13

CDR3 protein: ASSYASGAQYEQY
V gene: TRBV6-2/TRBV6-3
CDR3 length: 13

CDR3 protein: ASSPIKVFDTEAF
V gene: TRBV14
CDR3 length: 13

CDR3 protein: ASSFVRYTGELF
V gene: TRBV7-9
CDR3 length: 12

CDR3 protein: ASSYYGHNEQF
V gene: TRBV6-2/TRBV6-3
CDR3 length: 11

CDR3 protein: ASSPLDSANTGELF
V gene: TRBV7-3
CDR3 length: 14

CDR3 protein: ASSPRTGDPTDTQY
V gene: TRBV11-2
CDR3 length: 14

CDR3 protein: ASAYGGPLGAF
V gene: TRBV6-6
CDR3 length: 11

CDR3 protein: ASSIEDGALLEQY
V gene: TRBV19
CDR3 length: 13

CDR3 protein: ASSVERYQETQY
V gene: TRBV9
CDR3 length: 12

CDR3 protein: ASSVDGSRDEQY
V gene: TRBV9
CDR3 length: 12

CDR3 protein: ASSQDASLRDEQF
V gene: TRBV4-3
CDR3 length: 13

CDR3 protein: ASSRALAGDYEQY
V gene: TRBV5-4
CDR3 length: 13

CDR3 protein: ASSPAGLAQY
V gene: TRBV5-6
CDR3 length: 10

CDR3 protein: SVEDTSGRYEQY
V gene: TRBV29-1
CDR3 length: 12

CDR3 protein: ASSPMTGNTEAF
V gene: TRBV4-1
CDR3 length: 12

CDR3 protein: ASSLEGIAKNIQY
V gene: TRBV6-1
CDR3 length: 13

CDR3 protein: ASSLLYSPNLGEKLF
V gene: TRBV27
CDR3 length: 15

CDR3 protein: ASSSTYPGTEGLAGVDEQF
V gene: TRBV27
CDR3 length: 19

CDR3 protein: ASSLSRTGTYTEAF
V gene: TRBV27
CDR3 length: 14

CDR3 protein: ASSMSGRSYEQY
V gene: TRBV19
CDR3 length: 12

CDR3 protein: ASSIASRGFSDEQF
V gene: TRBV19
CDR3 length: 14

CDR3 protein: ASSLGPSGTTQGHEQY
V gene: TRBV4-1
CDR3 length: 16

CDR3 protein: ASSQGTASVQF
V gene: TRBV4-3
CDR3 length: 11

CDR3 protein: ASSLQMGSYEQH
V gene: TRBV28
CDR3 length: 12

CDR3 protein: ASSQWGGGVADEQY
V gene: TRBV4-3
CDR3 length: 14

CDR3 protein: ASSFSLSYEQY
V gene: TRBV28
CDR3 length: 11

CDR3 protein: ASSFRMVGELF
V gene: TRBV28
CDR3 length: 11

CDR3 protein: ASSVWDRGEEQY
V gene: TRBV9
CDR3 length: 12

CDR3 protein: ASSYGAGAGYSNQPQH
V gene: TRBV6-2/TRBV6-3
CDR3 length: 16

CDR3 protein: ASSEGVGNQPQH
V gene: TRBV6-2/TRBV6-3
CDR3 length: 12

CDR3 protein: ASSFYGTGNEKLF
V gene: TRBV5-4
CDR3 length: 13

CDR3 protein: ASGHGTGTDTQY
V gene: TRBV12-5
CDR3 length: 12

CDR3 protein: ASSPIDPLGSSNQPQH
V gene: TRBV12-3/TRBV12-4
CDR3 length: 16

CDR3 protein: ASSQEFGLAGLYEQY
V gene: TRBV4-3
CDR3 length: 15